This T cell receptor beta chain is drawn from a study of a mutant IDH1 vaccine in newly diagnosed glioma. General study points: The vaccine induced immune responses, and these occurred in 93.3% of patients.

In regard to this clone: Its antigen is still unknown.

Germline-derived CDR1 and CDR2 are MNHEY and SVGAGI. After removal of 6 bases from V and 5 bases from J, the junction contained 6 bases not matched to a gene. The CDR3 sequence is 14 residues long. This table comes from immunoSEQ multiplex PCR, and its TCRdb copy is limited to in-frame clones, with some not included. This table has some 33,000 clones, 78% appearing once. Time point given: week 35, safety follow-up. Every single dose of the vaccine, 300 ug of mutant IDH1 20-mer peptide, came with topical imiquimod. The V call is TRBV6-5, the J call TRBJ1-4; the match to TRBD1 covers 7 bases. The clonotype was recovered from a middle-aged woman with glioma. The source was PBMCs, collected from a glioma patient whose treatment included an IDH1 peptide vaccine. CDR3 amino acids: CASRHRGDNEKLFF. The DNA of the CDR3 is TGTGCCAGCAGGCACAGGGGCGACAATGAAAAACTGTTTTTT.